The 17 T cell receptor beta chains in this list originate from one sample, sequenced in a study of control samples from healthy donors and cancer patients. Measured with immunoSEQ multiplex PCR; TCRdb has only the in-frame clones, and not every one. The sample includes fewer than 95,000 clones, roughly nine tenths of them seen just once. Sequencing was carried out using blood. All receptors derive from a man younger than 45 in good health.

V gene TRBV7-8 combines with J gene TRBJ2-3; D may be TRBD2 (5 bases). The V end lost 3 bases, the J end lost 0 bases, and 7 bases lay between the germline ends. Germline V CDR1 and CDR2: SGHVS, FQNEAQ. The CDR3 consists of 14 residues. Here the CDR3 reads CASSFGDSTDTQYF. The CDR3 DNA is TGTGCCAGCAGCTTCGGGGATAGCACAGATACGCAGTATTTT.

The chain recombines TRBV3-1 (or the pseudogene TRBV3-2) with TRBJ2-6; unclear D gene. V was pared by 4 bases and J by 4 bases, with 8 bases between. CDR1 is LGHDT and CDR2 is YNNKEL in the germline V gene (reference sequence). The CDR3 spans 14 residues. This CDR3 is CASSRQEGANVLTF. In DNA form, the CDR3 reads TGTGCCAGCAGCCGTCAAGAAGGGGCCAACGTCCTGACTTTC.

This rearrangement joins TRBV11-2 to TRBJ2-2; TRBD2 matches 9 bases. Germline-derived CDR1 and CDR2 are SGHAT and FQNNGV. The trim removed 1 base at V and 4 bases at J, leaving 7 bases unmatched. The CDR3 totals 17 residues. CDR3 loop: CASSLGGGGAITGELFF. The CDR3 DNA sequence: TGTGCCAGCAGCTTAGGCGGCGGGGGGGCCATCACCGGGGAGCTGTTTTTT.

The rearrangement joins TRBV2 to TRBJ1-4; TRBD1 might be the D (6 bases). V was pared by 7 bases and J by 2 bases, with 14 bases between. CDR1 is SNHLY and CDR2 is FYNNEI in the germline V gene. The CDR3 covers 15 residues. CDR3 sequence: CASTRQGRTNEKLFF. The CDR3 nucleotides read TGTGCCAGCACCCGGCAGGGGAGGACTAATGAAAAACTGTTTTTT.

The chain couples TRBV5-1 to TRBJ2-7; 7 nucleotides line up with TRBD1. The ends lost 0 bases at V and 3 bases at J; junction bases unmatched: 6. From germline, CDR1 is SGHRS and CDR2 YFSETQ. The CDR3 totals 15 residues. The CDR3 sequence is CASSLEGTADYEQYF. The CDR3 bases are TGCGCCAGCAGCTTGGAGGGGACAGCAGACTACGAGCAGTACTTC.

CDR3 DNA: TGTGCCACCTGGGCCCTTAATTCCTACGAGCAGTACGTC. It encodes CATWALNSYEQYV. V usage is TRBV27 and J usage is TRBJ2-7; D gene ambiguous. The germline CDR1 and CDR2 sequences are MNHEY and SMNVEV (reference sequence). With 10 bases removed from V and 1 base from J, the gap between germline ends came to 14 bases. This CDR3 has 13 amino acids.

The table lists this clone with a few counts. J is TRBJ2-4 and V is TRBV7-2; tentative D call: TRBD1 (5 bases). V was clipped by 3 bases and J by 8 bases, with 11 bases between them. Germline V lookup: CDR1 SGHTA, CDR2 FQGNSA. The CDR3 length is 13 residues. The CDR3 DNA sequence: TGTGCCAGCAGCTTCTCACAGGCGGACATTCAGTACTTC. Its protein product is CASSFSQADIQYF. The full variable domain, with the rest looked up from reference TRBV7-2 and TRBJ2-4, is GAGVSQSPSNKVTEKGKDVELRCDPISGHTALYWYRQSLGQGLEFLIYFQGNSAPDKSGLPSDRFSAERTGGSVSTLTIQRTQQEDSAVYLCASSFSQADIQYFGAGTRLSVL.

The V gene is TRBV28, the J gene TRBJ1-5, with a weak D call TRBD1 (6 bases). This CDR3 is 15 amino acids long. Trimming took off 4 bases at V and 0 bases at J, with 10 bases between the two ends. Looked up from germline, CDR1 is MDHEN and CDR2 is SYDVKM. The CDR3 DNA is TGTGCCAGCAGTTCAGGGGATGGTAGCAATCAGCCCCAGCATTTT. Translation gives CASSSGDGSNQPQHF.

This chain links TRBV11-2 with TRBJ2-3; the match to TRBD1 covers 7 bases. The CDR3 consists of 15 residues. Germline V gives CDR1 SGHAT, CDR2 FQNNGV. Germline trimming cut 4 bases from V and 0 bases from J; bases unmatched to any gene: 4. CDR3 sequence: CASSWGRGSTDTQYF. CDR3 in DNA: TGTGCCAGCAGCTGGGGCAGGGGGAGCACAGATACGCAGTATTTT.

V is TRBV5-1 and J is TRBJ1-4; D is unresolved. The CDR3 sequence is 14 residues long. Per the germline V gene, CDR1 is SGHRS and CDR2 is YFSETQ. V lost 0 bases and J 7 bases, leaving 10 bases between the germline ends. The CDR3 here is CASSLGSAGEKLFF. CDR3 in DNA: TGCGCCAGCAGCTTGGGGTCAGCAGGTGAAAAACTGTTTTTT. Full variable domain (remainder filled in from reference TRBV5-1 and TRBJ1-4): KAGVTQTPRYLIKTRGQQVTLSCSPISGHRSVSWYQQTPGQGLQFLFEYFSETQRNKGNFPGRFSGRQFSNSRSEMNVSTLELGDSALYLCASSLGSAGEKLFFGSGTQLSVL.

The chain links TRBV24-1 to TRBJ1-2, with D uncertain. Trimming left V 0 bases short and J 2 bases short, with 18 bases between. Germline CDR1 KGHDR, CDR2 SFDVKD. The CDR3 extends over 18 amino acids. The DNA of the CDR3 is TGTGCCACCAGTGATTTGCCCCCTTTCAAGGACGGCAACTATGGCTACACCTTC. Its protein is CATSDLPPFKDGNYGYTF.

This chain uses TRBV7-8 with TRBJ2-7; tentatively, D is TRBD2 (7 bases). CDR1 and CDR2 from the germline V gene are SGHVS and FQNEAQ. This CDR3 spans 15 amino acids. V was trimmed by 6 bases and J by 2 bases, leaving 17 bases between them. The CDR3 spells CASSSPSGGTYEQYF. The DNA for the CDR3 is TGTGCCAGCAGTTCGCCCTCGGGGGGCACCTACGAGCAGTACTTC.

This sequence joins TRBV9 and TRBJ2-1; 8 nucleotides line up with TRBD1. Germline V gene sequence: CDR1 SGDLS, CDR2 YYNGEE. The CDR3 is 14 residues long. V shed 0 bases and J 10 bases; nucleotides not matched to a gene: 6. Here the CDR3 DNA reads TGTGCCAGCAGCGTAGGCACAGGGGGAGAAGAGCAGTTCTTC. Protein product: CASSVGTGGEEQFF. Full variable domain (remainder filled in from reference TRBV9 and TRBJ2-1): DSGVTQTPKHLITATGQRVTLRCSPRSGDLSVYWYQQSLDQGLQFLIQYYNGEERAKGNILERFSAQQFPDLHSELNLSSLELGDSALYFCASSVGTGGEEQFFGPGTRLTVL.

The J gene is TRBJ2-5, the V gene TRBV6-5; TRBD2 aligns across 12 bases. CDR1 and CDR2 (germline): MNHEY, SVGAGI. V gave up 8 bases and J gave up 0 bases; unmatched junction bases: 4. The CDR3 runs to 15 residues. CDR3 protein: CASRLAGVNQETQYF. The CDR3 DNA reads TGTGCCAGCCGACTAGCGGGGGTAAACCAAGAGACCCAGTACTTC.

The gene calls are TRBV10-3 and TRBJ1-2; the D is unclear. Germline-derived CDR1 and CDR2 are ENHRY and SYGVKD. Trimming stripped 0 bases from V and 4 bases from J, with 12 bases between. This CDR3 has 15 amino acids. CDR3 DNA sequence: TGTGCCATCAGTGAGTCGGACGGAGACCTCTATGGCTACACCTTC. Its translation is CAISESDGDLYGYTF.

The chain uses TRBV12-3 or TRBV12-4 and TRBJ1-2; 7 nucleotides match TRBD1. The V gene end was trimmed by 4 bases and the J gene end by 4 bases; junction bases not matched to a gene: 3. This CDR3 contains 13 residues. The CDR3 protein is CASSSDRVYGYTF. Here the CDR3 DNA reads TGTGCCAGCAGTTCAGACAGGGTCTATGGCTACACCTTC.

The table lists this clone with a few counts. V and J are TRBV6-5 and TRBJ1-1; 9 bases are shared with TRBD1. Germline-derived CDR1 and CDR2 are MNHEY and SVGAGI. With 6 bases clipped from V and 4 bases from J, the junction kept 3 bases outside the gene matches. CDR3 length: 13 amino acids. In nucleotides, the CDR3 is TGTGCCAGCAGGAGACAGGGGGGCACTGAAGCTTTCTTT. It is translated as CASRRQGGTEAFF.